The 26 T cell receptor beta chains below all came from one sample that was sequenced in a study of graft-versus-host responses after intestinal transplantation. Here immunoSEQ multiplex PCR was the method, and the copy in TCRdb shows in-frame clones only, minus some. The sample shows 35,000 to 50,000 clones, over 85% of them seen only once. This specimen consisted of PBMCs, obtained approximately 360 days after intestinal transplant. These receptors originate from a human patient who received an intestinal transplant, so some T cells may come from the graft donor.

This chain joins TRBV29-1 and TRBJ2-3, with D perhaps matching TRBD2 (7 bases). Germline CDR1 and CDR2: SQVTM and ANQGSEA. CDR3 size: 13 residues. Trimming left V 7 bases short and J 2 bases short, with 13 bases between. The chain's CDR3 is CSEGGDYTDTQYF. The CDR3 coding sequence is TGCAGCGAGGGGGGGGACTACACAGATACGCAGTATTTT.

This chain's CDR3 is CASSSPVAGDFRGELFF. In nucleotides, the CDR3 is TGTGCCAGCAGCTCGCCTGTAGCGGGAGACTTTCGGGGGGAGCTGTTTTTT. This chain links TRBV7-9 with TRBJ2-2, with 9 bases identical to TRBD2. The CDR3 loop spans 17 amino acids. The ends lost 4 bases at V and 8 bases at J; junction bases unmatched: 14. Per germline, CDR1 SEHNR and CDR2 FQNEAQ (reference sequence). The full variable domain, with the rest looked up from reference TRBV7-9 and TRBJ2-2, is DTGVSQNPRHKITKRGQNVTFRCDPISEHNRLYWYRQTLGQGPEFLTYFQNEAQLEKSRLLSDRFSAERPKGSFSTLEIQRTEQGDSAMYLCASSSPVAGDFRGELFFGEGSRLTVL.

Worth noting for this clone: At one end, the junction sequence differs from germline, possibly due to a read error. For the CDR3, the DNA is TGTGCCAGCAACCAACAGACAGGCAACAGCAAAAACATTCAGTACTTC. Its translation is CASNQQTGNSKNIQYF. The chain has TRBV14 and TRBJ2-4, with D tentatively TRBD1 (6 bases). Germline-derived CDR1 and CDR2 are SGHDN and FVKESK. There are 16 residues in the CDR3. Complete variable domain (other parts from reference TRBV14 and TRBJ2-4): EAGVTQFPSHSVIEKGQTVTLRCDPISGHDNLYWYRRVMGKEIKFLLHFVKESKQDESGMPNNRFLAERTGGTYSTLKVQPAELEDSGVYFCASNQQTGNSKNIQYFGAGTRLSVL.

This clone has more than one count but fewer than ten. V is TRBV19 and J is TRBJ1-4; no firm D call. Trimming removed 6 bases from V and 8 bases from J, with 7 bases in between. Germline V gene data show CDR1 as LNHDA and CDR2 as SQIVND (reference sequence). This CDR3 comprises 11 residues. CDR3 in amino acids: CASSPREKLFF. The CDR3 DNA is TGTGCCAGTAGCCCGAGAGAAAAACTGTTTTTT.

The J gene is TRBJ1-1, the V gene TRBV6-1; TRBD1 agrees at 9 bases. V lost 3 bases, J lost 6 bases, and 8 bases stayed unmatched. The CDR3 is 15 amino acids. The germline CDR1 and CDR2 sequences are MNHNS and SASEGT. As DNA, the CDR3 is TGTGCCAGCAGTGACCGGGACAGGGTGTTTGCTGAAGCTTTCTTT. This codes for CASSDRDRVFAEAFF.

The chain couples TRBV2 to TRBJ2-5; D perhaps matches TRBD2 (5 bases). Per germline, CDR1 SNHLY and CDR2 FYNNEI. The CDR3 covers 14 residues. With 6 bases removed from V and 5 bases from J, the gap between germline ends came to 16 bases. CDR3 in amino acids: CASRRGPRGETQYF. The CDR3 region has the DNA TGTGCCAGCAGACGTGGTCCCAGAGGGGAGACCCAGTACTTC.

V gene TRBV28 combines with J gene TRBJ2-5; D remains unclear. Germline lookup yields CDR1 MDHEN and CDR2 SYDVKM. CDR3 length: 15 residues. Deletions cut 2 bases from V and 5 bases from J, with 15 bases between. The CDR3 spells CASSLLGEDGETQYF. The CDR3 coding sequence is TGTGCCAGCAGTTTACTCGGAGAGGACGGGGAGACCCAGTACTTC.

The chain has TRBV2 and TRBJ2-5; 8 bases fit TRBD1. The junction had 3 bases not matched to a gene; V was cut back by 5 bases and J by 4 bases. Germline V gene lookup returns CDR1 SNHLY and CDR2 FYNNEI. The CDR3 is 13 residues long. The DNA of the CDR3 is TGTGCCAGCAGTATAGGACAGGGAGAGACCCAGTACTTC. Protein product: CASSIGQGETQYF.

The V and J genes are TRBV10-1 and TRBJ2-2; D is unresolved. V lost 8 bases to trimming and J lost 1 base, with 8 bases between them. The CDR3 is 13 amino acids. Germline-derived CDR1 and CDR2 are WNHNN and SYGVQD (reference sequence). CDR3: CASLDGNTGELFF. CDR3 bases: TGCGCCAGCTTGGACGGGAACACCGGGGAGCTGTTTTTT.

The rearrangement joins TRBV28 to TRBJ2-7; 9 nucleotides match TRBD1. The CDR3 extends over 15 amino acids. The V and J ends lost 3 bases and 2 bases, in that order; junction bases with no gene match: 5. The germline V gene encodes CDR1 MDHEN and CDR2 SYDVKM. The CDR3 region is CASSFRDRVTYEQYF. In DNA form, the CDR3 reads TGTGCCAGCAGTTTTAGGGACAGGGTAACCTACGAGCAGTACTTC.

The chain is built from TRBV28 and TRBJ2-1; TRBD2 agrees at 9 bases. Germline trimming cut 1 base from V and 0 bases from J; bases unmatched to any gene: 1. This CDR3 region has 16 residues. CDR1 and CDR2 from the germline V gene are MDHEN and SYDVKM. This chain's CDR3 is CASSLFSGSSYNEQFF. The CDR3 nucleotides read TGTGCCAGCAGTTTATTTAGCGGGAGCTCCTACAATGAGCAGTTCTTC. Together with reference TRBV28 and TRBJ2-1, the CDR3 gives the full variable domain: DVKVTQSSRYLVKRTGEKVFLECVQDMDHENMFWYRQDPGLGLRLIYFSYDVKMKEKGDIPEGYSVSREKKERFSLILESASTNQTSMYLCASSLFSGSSYNEQFFGPGTRLTVL.

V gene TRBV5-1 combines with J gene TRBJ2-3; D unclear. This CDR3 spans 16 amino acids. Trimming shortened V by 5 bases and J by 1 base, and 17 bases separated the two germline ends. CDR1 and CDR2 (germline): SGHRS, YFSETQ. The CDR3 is CASSGDGELRTDTQYF. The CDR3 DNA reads TGCGCCAGCAGTGGAGATGGGGAACTTCGCACAGATACGCAGTATTTT.

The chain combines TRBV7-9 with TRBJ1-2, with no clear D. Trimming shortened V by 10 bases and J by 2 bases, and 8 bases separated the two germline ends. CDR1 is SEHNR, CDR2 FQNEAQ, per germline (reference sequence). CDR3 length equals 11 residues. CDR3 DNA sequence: TGTGCCATTCGGCGGAACTATGGCTACACCTTC. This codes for CAIRRNYGYTF.

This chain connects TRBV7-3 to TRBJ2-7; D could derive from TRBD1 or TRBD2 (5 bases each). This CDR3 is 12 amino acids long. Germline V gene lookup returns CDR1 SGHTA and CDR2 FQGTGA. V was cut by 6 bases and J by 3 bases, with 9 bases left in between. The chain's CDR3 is CASRGDGYEQYF. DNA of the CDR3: TGTGCCAGCAGAGGGGACGGCTACGAGCAGTACTTC.

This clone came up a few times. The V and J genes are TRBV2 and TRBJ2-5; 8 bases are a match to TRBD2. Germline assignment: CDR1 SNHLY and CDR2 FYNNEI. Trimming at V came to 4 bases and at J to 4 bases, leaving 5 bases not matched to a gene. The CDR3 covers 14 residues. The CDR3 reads CASSGRSGGETQYF. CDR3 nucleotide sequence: TGTGCCAGCAGTGGAAGGAGCGGGGGAGAGACCCAGTACTTC.

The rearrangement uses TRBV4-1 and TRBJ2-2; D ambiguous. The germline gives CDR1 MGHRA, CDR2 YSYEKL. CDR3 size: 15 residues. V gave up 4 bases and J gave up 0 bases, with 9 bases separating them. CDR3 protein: CASSPTPPNTGELFF. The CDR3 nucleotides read TGCGCCAGCAGCCCCACCCCACCGAACACCGGGGAGCTGTTTTTT.

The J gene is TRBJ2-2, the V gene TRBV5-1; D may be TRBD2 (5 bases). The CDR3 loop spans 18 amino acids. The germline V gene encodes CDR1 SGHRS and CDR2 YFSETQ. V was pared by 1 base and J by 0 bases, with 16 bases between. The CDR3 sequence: CASSLPGGLTANTGELFF. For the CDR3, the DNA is TGCGCCAGCAGCTTGCCAGGCGGACTCACCGCGAACACCGGGGAGCTGTTTTTT.

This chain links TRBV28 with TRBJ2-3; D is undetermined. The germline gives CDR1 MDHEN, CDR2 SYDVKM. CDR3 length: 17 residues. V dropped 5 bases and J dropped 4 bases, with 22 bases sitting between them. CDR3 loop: CASSLNPTSRISDTQYF. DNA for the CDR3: TGTGCCAGCAGTCTAAACCCCACTTCTCGGATTTCAGATACGCAGTATTTT.

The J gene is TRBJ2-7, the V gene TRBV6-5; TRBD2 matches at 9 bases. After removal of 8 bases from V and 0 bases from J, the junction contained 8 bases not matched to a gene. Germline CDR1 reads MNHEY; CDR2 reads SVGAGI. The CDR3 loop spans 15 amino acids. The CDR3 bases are TGTGCCAGCCGACGAAGCGGGAGGAGCTCCTACGAGCAGTACTTC. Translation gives CASRRSGRSSYEQYF.

The CDR3 DNA reads as TGTGCCAGTAGTTCGCTAGCGGGACTAAGAAGCTCCTACGAGCAGTACTTC. It is translated as CASSSLAGLRSSYEQYF. The chain employs TRBV19 and TRBJ2-7, with 9 bases that match TRBD2. The germline V gene encodes CDR1 LNHDA and CDR2 SQIVND (reference sequence). J gave up 0 bases and V 5 bases, and 11 bases lay outside the gene matches. The CDR3 covers 17 residues.

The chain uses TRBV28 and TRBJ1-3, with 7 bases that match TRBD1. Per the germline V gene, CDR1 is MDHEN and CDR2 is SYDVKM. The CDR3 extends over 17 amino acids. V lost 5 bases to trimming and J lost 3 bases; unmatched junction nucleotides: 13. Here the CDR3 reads CASSAARRTGDGNTIYF. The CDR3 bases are TGTGCCAGCAGTGCCGCCCGCAGGACAGGTGATGGAAACACCATATATTTT.

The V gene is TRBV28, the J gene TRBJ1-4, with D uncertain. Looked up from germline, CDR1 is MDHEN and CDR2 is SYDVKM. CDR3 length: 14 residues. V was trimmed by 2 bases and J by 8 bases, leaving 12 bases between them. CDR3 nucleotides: TGTGCCAGCAGTTTAGCCATGCGGGTGGAAAAACTGTTTTTT. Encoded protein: CASSLAMRVEKLFF.

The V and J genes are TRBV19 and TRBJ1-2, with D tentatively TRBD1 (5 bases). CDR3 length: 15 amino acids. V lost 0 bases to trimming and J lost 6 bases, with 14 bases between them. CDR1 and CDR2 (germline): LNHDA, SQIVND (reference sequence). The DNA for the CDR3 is TGTGCCAGTAGTATAGACCCCTGGACATGGGATGGCTACACCTTC. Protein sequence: CASSIDPWTWDGYTF.

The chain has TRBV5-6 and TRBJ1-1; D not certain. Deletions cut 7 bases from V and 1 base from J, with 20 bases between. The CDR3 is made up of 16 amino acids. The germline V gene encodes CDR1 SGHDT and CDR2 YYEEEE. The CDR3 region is CASLGSRPRWNTEAFF. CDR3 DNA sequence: TGTGCCAGCCTAGGTTCGAGACCGAGGTGGAACACTGAAGCTTTCTTT.

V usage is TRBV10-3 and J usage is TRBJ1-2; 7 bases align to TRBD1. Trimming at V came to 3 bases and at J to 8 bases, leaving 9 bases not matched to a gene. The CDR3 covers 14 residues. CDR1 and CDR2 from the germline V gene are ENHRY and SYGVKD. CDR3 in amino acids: CAISEGTDYYGYTF. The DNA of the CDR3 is TGTGCCATCAGTGAAGGGACAGACTATTACGGCTACACCTTC.

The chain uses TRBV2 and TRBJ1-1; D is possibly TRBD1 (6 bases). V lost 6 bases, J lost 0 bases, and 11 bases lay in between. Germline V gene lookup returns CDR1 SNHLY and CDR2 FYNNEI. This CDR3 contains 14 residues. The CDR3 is CASRTGYLNTEAFF. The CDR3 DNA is TGTGCCAGCAGAACAGGGTATTTGAACACTGAAGCTTTCTTT.